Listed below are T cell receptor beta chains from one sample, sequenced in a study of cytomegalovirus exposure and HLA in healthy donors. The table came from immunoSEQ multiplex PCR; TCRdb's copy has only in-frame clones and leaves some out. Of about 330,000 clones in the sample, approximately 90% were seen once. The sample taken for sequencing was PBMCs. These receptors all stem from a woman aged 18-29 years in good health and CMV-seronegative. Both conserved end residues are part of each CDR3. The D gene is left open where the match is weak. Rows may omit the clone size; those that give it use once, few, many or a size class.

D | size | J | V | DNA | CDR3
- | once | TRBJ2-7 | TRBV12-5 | TGTGCTACCCCTCGGGCGGGAGAGCAGTACTTC | CATPRAGEQYF
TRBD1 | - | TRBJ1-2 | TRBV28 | TGTGTGAGCCAACCGGGACAGGGGTTAGGGGGCTACACCTTC | CVSQPGQGLGGYTF
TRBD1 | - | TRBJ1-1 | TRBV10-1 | TGCGCCAGCAGTGGTGGGACAGCCCGGAACACTGAAGCTTTCTTT | CASSGGTARNTEAFF
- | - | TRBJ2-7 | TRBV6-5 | TGTGCCAGCAGTTACTCGAGGGAAGGGAACTACGAGCAGTACTTC | CASSYSREGNYEQYF
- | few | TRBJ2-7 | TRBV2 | TGTGCCATTACCCTCGGACAGCGGATCTACGAGCAGTACTTC | CAITLGQRIYEQYF
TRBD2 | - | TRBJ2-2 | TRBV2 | TGTGCCAGCAAAGGGACTAGCGGGCCGAACACCGGGGAGCTGTTTTTT | CASKGTSGPNTGELFF
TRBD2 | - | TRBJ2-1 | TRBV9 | TGTGCCAGCAGCGTAGGAGGTAGCGGGAGTAGATACAATGAGCAGTTCTTC | CASSVGGSGSRYNEQFF
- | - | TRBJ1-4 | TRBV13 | TGTGCCAGCAGCACAATTCGCGGGGCAACTAATGAAAAACTGTTTTTT | CASSTIRGATNEKLFF
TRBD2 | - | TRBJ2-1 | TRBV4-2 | TGTGCCAGCAGCCAAACTAGCGGACCGGGGAGTGAGCAGTTCTTC | CASSQTSGPGSEQFF
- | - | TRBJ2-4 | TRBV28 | TGTGCCAGCAGTCCTCATCAGCGGAGAGCCAAAAACATTCAGTACTTC | CASSPHQRRAKNIQYF
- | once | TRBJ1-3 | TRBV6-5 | TGTGCCAGCAGTGCGACACTTTACTCTGGAAACACCATATATTTT | CASSATLYSGNTIYF
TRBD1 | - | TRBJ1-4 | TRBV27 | TGTGCCAGCAGTTTTGTGGGACAGGGGGCGCGGAATGAAAAACTGTTTTTT | CASSFVGQGARNEKLFF
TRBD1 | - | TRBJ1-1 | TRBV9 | TGTGCCAGCAGCGTAGAAGGGGGCGAGAACACTGAAGCTTTCTTT | CASSVEGGENTEAFF
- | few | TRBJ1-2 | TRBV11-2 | TGTGCCAGCAGCTTAGATTACACAACTAACTATGGCTACACCTTC | CASSLDYTTNYGYTF
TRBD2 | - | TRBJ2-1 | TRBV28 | TGTGCCAGCACTCGAGGGCGGGAGGGCCTTCACAATGAGCAGTTCTTC | CASTRGREGLHNEQFF
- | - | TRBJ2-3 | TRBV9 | TGTGCCAGCAGCGTACTCCTTCGCGGAGATACGCAGTATTTT | CASSVLLRGDTQYF
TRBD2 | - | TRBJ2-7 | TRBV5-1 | TGCGCCAGCAGCTTCGGACTAGCGGGAGGCCTTTACGAGCAGTACTTC | CASSFGLAGGLYEQYF
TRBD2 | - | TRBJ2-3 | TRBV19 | TGTGCCAGTAGGCCCGGGACTAGCGGCCAATCAGATACGCAGTATTTT | CASRPGTSGQSDTQYF
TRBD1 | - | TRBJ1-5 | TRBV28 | TGTGCCAGCAGTTTAGGCGGACAGGGGAATCAGCCCCAGCATTTT | CASSLGGQGNQPQHF
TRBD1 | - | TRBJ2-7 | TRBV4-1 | TGCGCCAGCAGCCAAGATGGGGACAGGGGGATGTACGAGCAGTACTTC | CASSQDGDRGMYEQYF
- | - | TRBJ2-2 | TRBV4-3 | TGCGCCAGCAGCCAGGAGCAGGGGAAGTGGACCGGGGAGCTGTTTTTT | CASSQEQGKWTGELFF
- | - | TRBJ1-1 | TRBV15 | TGTGCCACCAGCAGAGATTTACAGGGAACTGAAGCTTTCTTT | CATSRDLQGTEAFF
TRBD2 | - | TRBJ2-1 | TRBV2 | TGTGCCAGCAGGCCCACTAGCGGGAGGGCCGTGGAGCAGTTCTTC | CASRPTSGRAVEQFF
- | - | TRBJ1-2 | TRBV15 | TGTGCCACCAGCAGAGATGTGGCAGACTATGGCTACACCTTC | CATSRDVADYGYTF
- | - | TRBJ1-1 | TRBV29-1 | TGCAGCGTTGAAGATGCCGGGGTGTACACTGAAGCTTTCTTT | CSVEDAGVYTEAFF
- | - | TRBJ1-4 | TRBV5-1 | TGCGCCAGCAGCTTCGACAGGTTAGGTGAAAAACTGTTTTTT | CASSFDRLGEKLFF
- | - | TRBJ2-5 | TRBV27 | TGTGCCAGCAGTCTGAGCGGGACCCAGTACTTC | CASSLSGTQYF
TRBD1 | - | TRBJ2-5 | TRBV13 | TGTGCCAGCAGCGAGGGACAGGGGCAAGAGACCCAGTACTTC | CASSEGQGQETQYF
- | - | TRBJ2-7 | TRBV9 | TGTGCCAGTCAGCCCAGGGGCTCCTACGAGCAGTACTTC | CASQPRGSYEQYF